This T cell receptor beta chain stems from a study of blood T cell repertoires in COVID-19. Background on the study: Some COVID-19 samples were acute and others convalescent; all came from the United States, Italy and Spain.

Source study methods: Estimated nucleated cell counts came from reference gene primer amplification. Repertoires were generated with immunoSEQ multiplex PCR, while TCRdb's copy carries only in-frame clones and drops some. Clonal size and the V and J genes are those of that table, whereas D and trimming came from the DNA. The sample holds some 230,000 clones, roughly 90% seen once. Sequenced: peripheral blood. The clonotype was recovered from a man aged 25-45 years who had recovered from COVID-19.

The chain's CDR3 is CASRTSGGTDTQYF. The CDR3 DNA sequence: TGTGCCAGCCGGACTAGCGGGGGCACAGATACGCAGTATTTT. The chain links TRBV7-2 to TRBJ2-3; TRBD2 aligns across 12 bases. Per the germline V gene, CDR1 is SGHTA and CDR2 is FQGNSA. The CDR3 covers 14 residues. Trimming took 8 bases from V and 1 from J; bases not matched to a gene: 1.